This is a list of T cell receptor beta chains from one sample in a study of response to subunit inactivated influenza vaccine. TCRdb redid the calling of the RT-PCR reads with MiXCR, one entry per CDR3 protein. Among about 530,000 distinct CDR3 sequences, over 10% were seen once, and the ten largest hold less than 15%. The source was PBMCs from blood, collected more than 35 days after vaccination. The origin of the receptors is a man aged 45-60 years who received an inactivated influenza vaccine. Both conserved end residues are part of each CDR3. The D gene is left open where the match is weak. Clone sizes are given selectively: once, few, many, or a class where the clone is expanded.

abundance,v_gene,d_gene,j_gene,CDR3nt,CDR3aa
-,TRBV15,-,TRBJ1-3,TGTGCCACCAGCAGACTACTGACAACCTCTGGAAACACCATATATTTT,CATSRLLTTSGNTIYF
-,TRBV15,-,TRBJ1-1,TGTGCCACCAGCAGAATTGCATTACCGCTCCAGAACACTGAAGCTTTCTTT,CATSRIALPLQNTEAFF
few,TRBV20-1,TRBD2,TRBJ2-1,TGCAGTGCGATCCTAGCGGGAGGTTTCAATGAGCAGTTCTTC,CSAILAGGFNEQFF
many,TRBV6-2/TRBV6-3,TRBD1,TRBJ2-1,TGTGCCAGCAACGACAGGGGGCAGGACAATGAGCAGTTCTTC,CASNDRGQDNEQFF
-,TRBV27,-,TRBJ2-5,TGTGCCAGCAGCCACGGGGGCCCCGGCTTCCAAGAGACCCAGTACTTC,CASSHGGPGFQETQYF
few,TRBV29-1,TRBD2,TRBJ2-1,TGCAGCGCCTCCACTGGGGGACTAGCGGGGGCTTTCAATGAGCAGTTCTTC,CSASTGGLAGAFNEQFF
few,TRBV25-1,TRBD1,TRBJ2-1,TGTGCCAGCAGTGAAGGCAGGGGGCTATACAATGAGCAGTTCTTC,CASSEGRGLYNEQFF
-,TRBV28,-,TRBJ2-3,TGTGCCAGCAGTCCAGGAATGGGGCGGGGTCGAACAGATACGCAGTATTTT,CASSPGMGRGRTDTQYF
few,TRBV7-2,TRBD1,TRBJ2-7,TGTGCCAGCAGCACCACAGGGGGCGCGGCCTACGAGCAGTACTTC,CASSTTGGAAYEQYF
-,TRBV29-1,-,TRBJ2-7,TGCAGCGTTGTGGGGGGAGGCGAGCAGTACTTC,CSVVGGGEQYF
few,TRBV3-1,-,TRBJ1-2,TGTGCCAGCAGCCAAGTGCCAGATTCTGGCTACACCTTC,CASSQVPDSGYTF
-,TRBV20-1,-,TRBJ1-5,TGCAGTGCTAGAGATGAATGGGGGGCTAGCAATCAGCCCCAGCATTTT,CSARDEWGASNQPQHF
-,TRBV4-1,TRBD2,TRBJ2-1,TGCGCCAGCGGGACTAGCGGAAACTACAATGAGCAGTTCTTC,CASGTSGNYNEQFF
many,TRBV12-3/TRBV12-4,-,TRBJ2-2,TGTGCCAGCAGTTTAAGTGTCTCCCGCACCGGGGAGCTGTTTTTT,CASSLSVSRTGELFF
-,TRBV6-1,TRBD2,TRBJ2-1,TGTGCCAGCAGACCCAGCGGGAGTGCCTACAATGAGCAGTTCTTC,CASRPSGSAYNEQFF
-,TRBV12-3/TRBV12-4,TRBD1,TRBJ1-4,TGTGCCACCGCGAAGGGGGCGCTGGAAAAACTGTTTTTT,CATAKGALEKLFF
few,TRBV4-1,-,TRBJ2-7,TGCGCCAGCAGCCAAGATGGCCCAGGGGTCTACGAGCAGTACTTC,CASSQDGPGVYEQYF
few,TRBV9,TRBD2,TRBJ2-3,TGTGCCAGCAGCGTAGCCGCGGGAGTCACAGATACGCAGTATTTT,CASSVAAGVTDTQYF
few,TRBV11-2,TRBD2,TRBJ2-5,TGTGCCAGCAGCCCAGTGGGACTAGCGGACTCGAAGACCCAGTACTTC,CASSPVGLADSKTQYF
few,TRBV20-1,-,TRBJ1-6,TGCAGTGCTCATGCCCTCGGGACTTTTGGGCCACCCCTCCACTTT,CSAHALGTFGPPLHF
many,TRBV7-3,TRBD2,TRBJ2-1,TGTGCCAGCAGCCCCGGAGGTAGCGGGAGGAGGAATGAGCAGTTCTTC,CASSPGGSGRRNEQFF
-,TRBV7-2,-,TRBJ2-7,TGTGCCAGCAGCGCCCGAGGAGTTGGGGACGAGCAGTACTTC,CASSARGVGDEQYF
few,TRBV7-9,TRBD2,TRBJ2-5,TGTGCCAGCAGCCCGAGACTAGCGGCTCTTGAAGAGACCCAGTACTTC,CASSPRLAALEETQYF
-,TRBV3-1,TRBD2,TRBJ2-5,TGTGCCAGCGGACGGCGGGAGAGGCCAGAGACCCAGTACTTC,CASGRRERPETQYF
-,TRBV28,-,TRBJ2-6,TGTGCCAGCAGTTTGTTGGAACCCTTCTCTGGGGCCAACGTCCTGACTTTC,CASSLLEPFSGANVLTF
-,TRBV7-6,-,TRBJ1-6,TGTGCCAGCAGCTTAGGTCTGAGCTCCTATAATTCACCCCTCCACTTT,CASSLGLSSYNSPLHF
-,TRBV3-1,-,TRBJ2-5,TGTGCCAGCAGCCAAGTATGGGAGACCCAGTACTTC,CASSQVWETQYF
-,TRBV4-1,-,TRBJ2-1,TGCGCCAGCAGCCAAGATCAGGTCCGGGTGCAGTTCTTC,CASSQDQVRVQFF
many,TRBV30,-,TRBJ2-7,TGTGCCTGGAGTGTAGGGTACGAGCAGTACTTC,CAWSVGYEQYF
-,TRBV7-9,-,TRBJ2-1,TGTGCCAGCAGCTTAGCCGGGGCCGAAGAGCAGTTCTTC,CASSLAGAEEQFF
-,TRBV12-3/TRBV12-4,-,TRBJ2-1,TGTGCCAGCACCCGGGAAATATACAATGAGCAGTTCTTC,CASTREIYNEQFF
many,TRBV11-3,TRBD2,TRBJ2-1,TGTGCCAGCAGTTCTAGGGGCGGGAGTGTTGATGAGCAGTTCTTC,CASSSRGGSVDEQFF
few,TRBV6-5,TRBD2,TRBJ2-3,TGTGCCAGCAGTTACGTTCTGGGGGGGGGATCGGATACGCAGTATTTT,CASSYVLGGGSDTQYF
many,TRBV29-1,TRBD1,TRBJ2-7,TGCAGCGTTGAGTCCGGGACAGGGACCGAGCAGTACTTC,CSVESGTGTEQYF
few,TRBV28,TRBD1,TRBJ2-4,TGTGCCAGCAGACCTCTGACAGGGGGGATTGCGAACATTCAGTACTTC,CASRPLTGGIANIQYF
-,TRBV6-1,TRBD2,TRBJ2-1,TGTGCCAGCACCCCGACTAGCGGGGGGGCCGGGCGGCTTGAGCAGTTCTTC,CASTPTSGGAGRLEQFF
-,TRBV6-2/TRBV6-3,TRBD2,TRBJ2-1,TGTGCCAGCACCCCCGGGGGGGCCTTCAAGAATGAGCAGTTCTTC,CASTPGGAFKNEQFF
many,TRBV2,-,TRBJ2-1,TGTGCCAGCAGCCCACGACAGGGACTCGGATACAATGAGCAGTTCTTC,CASSPRQGLGYNEQFF
few,TRBV10-3,-,TRBJ1-1,TGTGCCATCAGTGATTCACGGGAAGGCACTGAAGCTTTCTTT,CAISDSREGTEAFF
-,TRBV5-1,TRBD1,TRBJ2-6,TGCGCCAGCAGCGCCCAGGGACAGGGGGCCCCCTTAGGGTCTGGGGCCAACGTCCTGACTTTC,CASSAQGQGAPLGSGANVLTF
many,TRBV20-1,-,TRBJ1-1,TGCAGTGCTAGAGATTCTGTGAACACTGAAGCTTTCTTT,CSARDSVNTEAFF
-,TRBV6-1,TRBD1,TRBJ2-2,TGTGCCAGCAGTGTACGGGTTCCGGGGACAGGGAGCGTCACCGGGGAGCTGTTTTTT,CASSVRVPGTGSVTGELFF
-,TRBV6-1,-,TRBJ1-1,TGTGCCAGCAGCCTTACGGGGGCCCTGGTGAACACTGAAGCTTTCTTT,CASSLTGALVNTEAFF
-,TRBV7-8,-,TRBJ1-6,TGTGCCAGCAGCTTAGGGCCGAAGATTAGTTCACCCCTCCACTTT,CASSLGPKISSPLHF
few,TRBV10-3,-,TRBJ1-5,TGTGCCGTCGCCCCCGGGGGCGGCAATCAGCCCCAGCATTTT,CAVAPGGGNQPQHF
few,TRBV10-2,-,TRBJ2-3,TGCGCCAGCAGTGTAGGAGCAGGCACAGATACGCAGTATTTT,CASSVGAGTDTQYF
many,TRBV12-3/TRBV12-4,TRBD2,TRBJ2-7,TGTGCCAGCAGTTTATCGGGGGGAGAGCAGTACTTC,CASSLSGGEQYF
few,TRBV7-6,-,TRBJ2-2,TGTGCCAGCAGCTTAACGAGCGGCCTAAACACCGGGGAGCTGTTTTTT,CASSLTSGLNTGELFF
few,TRBV7-2,-,TRBJ2-7,TGTGCCAGCAGCCGGGACACTATCTACGAGCAGTACTTC,CASSRDTIYEQYF
-,TRBV18,-,TRBJ2-7,TGTGCCAGCTCACCACCGAATCAGGGAGGCAACGAGCAGTACTTC,CASSPPNQGGNEQYF
few,TRBV3-1,-,TRBJ1-1,TGTGCCAGCAGCCAAGATTGCGCGGACAGTGTCCCTGAGGACACTGAAGCTTTCTTT,CASSQDCADSVPEDTEAFF
-,TRBV6-5,-,TRBJ2-2,TGTGCCAGCAGTTACTCGATGCCGGGATCGAACACCGGGGAGCTGTTTTTT,CASSYSMPGSNTGELFF
few,TRBV6-5,-,TRBJ2-7,TGTGCCAGCAGTTACTCCAGAATACCGCGGGAGCAGTACTTC,CASSYSRIPREQYF
-,TRBV10-3,-,TRBJ1-4,TGTGCCATCAGTGGGACCGGTCAGGGTGAAAAACTGTTTTTT,CAISGTGQGEKLFF
few,TRBV15,TRBD1,TRBJ2-1,TGTGCCACCAGCAAACAAATACCGGGACAGTACTACAATGAGCAGTTCTTC,CATSKQIPGQYYNEQFF
-,TRBV7-2,-,TRBJ2-1,TGTGCCAGCACCGCGGGCAGCCATGAGCAGTTCTTC,CASTAGSHEQFF
many,TRBV7-2,TRBD2,TRBJ2-1,TGTGCCAGCAGCTTTCTAGCGGGGGACCCCTACAATGAGCAGTTCTTC,CASSFLAGDPYNEQFF
few,TRBV20-1,-,TRBJ1-1,TGCAGTGCTAGTCGTCCAATCGCAGGGTATGGGCCTGAAGCTTTCTTT,CSASRPIAGYGPEAFF
-,TRBV5-1,-,TRBJ1-1,TGCGCCAGAAGCTTGGGTAGTACGTTGAACACTGAAGCTTTCTTT,CARSLGSTLNTEAFF
many,TRBV7-2,-,TRBJ2-3,TGTGCCAGCAGCTTAGAAGGACAGACTGCTACGCAGTATTTT,CASSLEGQTATQYF